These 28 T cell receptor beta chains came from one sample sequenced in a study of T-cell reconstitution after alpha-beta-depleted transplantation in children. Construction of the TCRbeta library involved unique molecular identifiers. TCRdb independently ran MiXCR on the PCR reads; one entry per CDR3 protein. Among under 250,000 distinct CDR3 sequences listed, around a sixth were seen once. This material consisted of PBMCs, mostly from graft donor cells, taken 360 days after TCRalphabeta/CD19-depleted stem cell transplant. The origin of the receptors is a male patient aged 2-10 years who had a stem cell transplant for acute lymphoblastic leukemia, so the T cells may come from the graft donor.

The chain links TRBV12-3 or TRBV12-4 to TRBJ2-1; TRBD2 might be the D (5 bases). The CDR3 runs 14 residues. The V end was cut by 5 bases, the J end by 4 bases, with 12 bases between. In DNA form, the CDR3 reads TGTGCCAGCAGTGCAATCCGGGGTTACAATGAGCAGTTCTTC. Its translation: CASSAIRGYNEQFF.

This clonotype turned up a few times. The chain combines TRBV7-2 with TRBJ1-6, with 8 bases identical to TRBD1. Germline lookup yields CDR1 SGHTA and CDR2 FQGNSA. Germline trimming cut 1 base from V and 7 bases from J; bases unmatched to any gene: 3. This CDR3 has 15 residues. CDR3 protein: CASSLETGGNSPLHF. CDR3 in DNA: TGTGCCAGCAGCTTAGAAACAGGGGGAAATTCACCCCTCCACTTT. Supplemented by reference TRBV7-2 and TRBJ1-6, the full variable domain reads GAGVSQSPSNKVTEKGKDVELRCDPISGHTALYWYRQSLGQGLEFLIYFQGNSAPDKSGLPSDRFSAERTGGSVSTLTIQRTQQEDSAVYLCASSLETGGNSPLHFGNGTRLTVT.

The CDR3 spells CASSPLGRPVSGANVLTF. In DNA, the CDR3 is TGTGCCAGCTCACCACTCGGACGGCCTGTCTCTGGGGCCAACGTCCTGACTTTC. The chain uses TRBV18 and TRBJ2-6; the D is unclear. The germline CDR1 and CDR2 sequences are KGHSH and LQKENI. The CDR3 totals 18 residues. V was pared by 1 base and J by 0 bases, with 13 bases between.

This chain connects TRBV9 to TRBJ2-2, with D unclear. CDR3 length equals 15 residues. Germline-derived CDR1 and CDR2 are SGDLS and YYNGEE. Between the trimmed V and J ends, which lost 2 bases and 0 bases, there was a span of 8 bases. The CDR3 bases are TGTGCCAGCAGCGTTCGGGTCGCGAACACCGGGGAGCTGTTTTTT. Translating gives CASSVRVANTGELFF.

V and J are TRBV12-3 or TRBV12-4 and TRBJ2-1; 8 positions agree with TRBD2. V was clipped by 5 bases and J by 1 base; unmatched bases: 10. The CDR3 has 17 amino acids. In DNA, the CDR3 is TGTGCCAGCAGTCCGAGTCGGGGGGGCCGGTCCTACAATGAGCAGTTCTTC. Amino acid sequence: CASSPSRGGRSYNEQFF.

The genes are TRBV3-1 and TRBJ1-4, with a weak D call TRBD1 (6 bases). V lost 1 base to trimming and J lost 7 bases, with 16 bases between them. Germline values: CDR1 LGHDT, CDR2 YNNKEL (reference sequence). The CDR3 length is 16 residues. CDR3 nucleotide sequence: TGTGCCAGCAGCCAAGGGGAGTCTAGAGGGGGTGAAAAACTGTTTTTT. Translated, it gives CASSQGESRGGEKLFF.

The CDR3 protein is CASSLVWGGLSGANVLTF. CDR3 in DNA: TGTGCCAGCAGCTTAGTGTGGGGGGGGCTCTCTGGGGCCAACGTCCTGACTTTC. The chain couples TRBV11-2 to TRBJ2-6; a possible D gene is TRBD2 (7 bases). The CDR3 runs 18 residues. Trimming stripped 1 base from V and 0 bases from J, with 13 bases between. CDR1 is SGHAT, CDR2 FQNNGV, per germline.

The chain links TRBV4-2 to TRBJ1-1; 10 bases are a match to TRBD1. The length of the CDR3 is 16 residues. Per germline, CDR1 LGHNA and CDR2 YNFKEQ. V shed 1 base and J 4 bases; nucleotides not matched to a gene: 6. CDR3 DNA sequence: TGTGCCAGCAGCCAAGCGGGGGGACAGGGGAGCACTGAAGCTTTCTTT. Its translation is CASSQAGGQGSTEAFF.

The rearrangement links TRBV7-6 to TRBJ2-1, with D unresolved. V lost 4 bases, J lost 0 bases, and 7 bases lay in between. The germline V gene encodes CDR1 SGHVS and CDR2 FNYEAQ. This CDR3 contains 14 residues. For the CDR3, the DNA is TGTGCCAGCAGCTACGGCGACTCCTACAATGAGCAGTTCTTC. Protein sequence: CASSYGDSYNEQFF.

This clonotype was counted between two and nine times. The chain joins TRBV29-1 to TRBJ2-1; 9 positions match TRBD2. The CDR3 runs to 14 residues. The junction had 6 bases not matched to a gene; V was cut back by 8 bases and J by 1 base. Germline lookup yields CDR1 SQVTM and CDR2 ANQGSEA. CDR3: CSTRSGGSYNEQFF. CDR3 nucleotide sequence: TGCAGCACAAGAAGCGGGGGGTCCTACAATGAGCAGTTCTTC.

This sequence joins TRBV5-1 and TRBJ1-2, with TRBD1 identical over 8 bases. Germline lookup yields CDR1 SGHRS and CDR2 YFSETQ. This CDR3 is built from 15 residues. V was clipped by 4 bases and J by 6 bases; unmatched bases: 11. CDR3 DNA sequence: TGCGCCAGCAGCACAGGACAGGGATCGACCCATGGCTACACCTTC. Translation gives CASSTGQGSTHGYTF.

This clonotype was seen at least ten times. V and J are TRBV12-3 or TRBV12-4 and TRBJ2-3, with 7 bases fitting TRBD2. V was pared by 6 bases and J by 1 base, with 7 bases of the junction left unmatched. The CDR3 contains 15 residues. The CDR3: CASSITTSGTDTQYF. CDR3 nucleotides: TGTGCCAGCAGCATTACCACTAGCGGCACAGATACGCAGTATTTT.

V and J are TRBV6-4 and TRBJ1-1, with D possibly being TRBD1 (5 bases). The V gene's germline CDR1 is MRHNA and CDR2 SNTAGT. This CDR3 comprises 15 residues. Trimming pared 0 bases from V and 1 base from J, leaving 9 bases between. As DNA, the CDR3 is TGTGCCAGCAGTGACTCGACAAGGGGGAACACTGAAGCTTTCTTT. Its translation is CASSDSTRGNTEAFF.

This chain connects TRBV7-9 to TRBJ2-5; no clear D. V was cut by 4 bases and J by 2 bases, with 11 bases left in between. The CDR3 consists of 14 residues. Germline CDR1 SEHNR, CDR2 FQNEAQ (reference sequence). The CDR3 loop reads CASSSRSDQETQYF. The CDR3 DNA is TGTGCCAGCAGCTCCAGGTCGGATCAAGAGACCCAGTACTTC.

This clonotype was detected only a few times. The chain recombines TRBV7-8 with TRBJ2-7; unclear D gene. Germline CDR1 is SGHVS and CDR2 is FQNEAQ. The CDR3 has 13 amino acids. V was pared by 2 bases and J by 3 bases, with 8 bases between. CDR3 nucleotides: TGTGCCAGCAGCTTAAGCCCTGGCTACGAGCAGTACTTC. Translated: CASSLSPGYEQYF. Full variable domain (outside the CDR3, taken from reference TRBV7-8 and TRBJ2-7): GAGVSQSPRYKVAKRGQDVALRCDPISGHVSLFWYQQALGQGPEFLTYFQNEAQLDKSGLPSDRFFAERPEGSVSTLKIQRTQQEDSAVYLCASSLSPGYEQYFGPGTRLTVT.

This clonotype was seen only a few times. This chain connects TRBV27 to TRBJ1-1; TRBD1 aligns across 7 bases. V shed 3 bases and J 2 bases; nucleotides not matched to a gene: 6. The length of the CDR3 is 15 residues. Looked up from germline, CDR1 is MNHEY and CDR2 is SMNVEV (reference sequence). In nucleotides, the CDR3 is TGTGCCAGCAGTTTCCTCGGGACAGCCAACACTGAAGCTTTCTTT. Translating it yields CASSFLGTANTEAFF.

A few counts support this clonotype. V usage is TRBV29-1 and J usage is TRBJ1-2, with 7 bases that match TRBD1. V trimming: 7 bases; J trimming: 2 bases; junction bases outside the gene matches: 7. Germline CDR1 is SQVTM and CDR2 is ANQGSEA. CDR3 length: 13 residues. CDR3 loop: CSGREQGNYGYTF. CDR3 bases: TGCAGCGGGAGGGAACAGGGGAACTATGGCTACACCTTC. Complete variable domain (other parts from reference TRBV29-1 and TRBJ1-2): SAVISQKPSRDICQRGTSLTIQCQVDSQVTMMFWYRQQPGQSLTLIATANQGSEATYESGFVIDKFPISRPNLTFSTLTVSNMSPEDSSIYLCSGREQGNYGYTFGSGTRLTVV.

The chain's CDR3 is CASSPRTGKMRAYEQYF. The CDR3 DNA reads TGTGCCAGCAGTCCCCGGACAGGGAAGATGCGGGCCTACGAGCAGTACTTC. V gene TRBV27 combines with J gene TRBJ2-7, with 8 bases aligning to TRBD1. V was clipped by 5 bases and J by 2 bases; unmatched bases: 14. The CDR3 covers 17 residues. Germline V gene data show CDR1 as MNHEY and CDR2 as SMNVEV (reference sequence).

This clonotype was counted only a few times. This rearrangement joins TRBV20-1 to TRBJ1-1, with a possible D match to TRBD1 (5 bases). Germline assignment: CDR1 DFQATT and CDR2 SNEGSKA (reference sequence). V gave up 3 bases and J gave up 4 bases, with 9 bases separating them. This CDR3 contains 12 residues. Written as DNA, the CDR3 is TGCAGTGCTAGCAGGGTGTTCACTGAAGCTTTCTTT. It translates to CSASRVFTEAFF.

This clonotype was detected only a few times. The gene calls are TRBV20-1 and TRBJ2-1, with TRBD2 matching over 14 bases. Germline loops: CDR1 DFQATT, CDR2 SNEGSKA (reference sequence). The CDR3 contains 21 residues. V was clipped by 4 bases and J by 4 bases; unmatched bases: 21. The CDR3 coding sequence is TGCAGTGCTAACGGACACCTGGGGACTAGCGGGGGATATAGCTTTTACAATGAGCAGTTCTTC. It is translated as CSANGHLGTSGGYSFYNEQFF.

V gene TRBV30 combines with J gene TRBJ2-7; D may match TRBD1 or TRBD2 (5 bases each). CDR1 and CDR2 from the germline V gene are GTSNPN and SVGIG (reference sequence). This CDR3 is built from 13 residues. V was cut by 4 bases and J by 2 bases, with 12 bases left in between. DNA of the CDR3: TGTGCCTGGACCTGGGACCGCGCCTACGAGCAGTACTTC. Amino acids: CAWTWDRAYEQYF.

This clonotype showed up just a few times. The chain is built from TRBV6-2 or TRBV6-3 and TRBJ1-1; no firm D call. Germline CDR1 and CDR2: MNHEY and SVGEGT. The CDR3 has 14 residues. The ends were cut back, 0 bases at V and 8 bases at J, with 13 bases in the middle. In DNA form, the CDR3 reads TGTGCCAGCAGTTACTCGACGCCCCAAATAGAAGCTTTCTTT. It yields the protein CASSYSTPQIEAFF.

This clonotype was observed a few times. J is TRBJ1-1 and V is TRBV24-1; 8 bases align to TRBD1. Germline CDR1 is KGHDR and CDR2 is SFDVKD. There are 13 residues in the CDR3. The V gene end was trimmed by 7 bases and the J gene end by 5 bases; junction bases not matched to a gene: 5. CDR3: CATRTGEGTEAFF. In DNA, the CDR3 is TGTGCCACCAGGACAGGGGAAGGTACTGAAGCTTTCTTT.

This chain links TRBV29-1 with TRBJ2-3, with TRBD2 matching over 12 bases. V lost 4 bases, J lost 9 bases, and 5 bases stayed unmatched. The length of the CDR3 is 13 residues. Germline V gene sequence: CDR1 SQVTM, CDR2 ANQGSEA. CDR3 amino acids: CSVGLAGGQTQYF. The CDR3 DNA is TGCAGCGTTGGGCTAGCGGGGGGGCAAACGCAGTATTTT.

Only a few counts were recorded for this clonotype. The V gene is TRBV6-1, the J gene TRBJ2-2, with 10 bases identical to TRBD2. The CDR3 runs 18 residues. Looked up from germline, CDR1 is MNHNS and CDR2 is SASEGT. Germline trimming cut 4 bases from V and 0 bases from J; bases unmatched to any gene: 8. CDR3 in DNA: TGTGCCAGCAGTGTATCGACTAGCGGGCATTCGAACACCGGGGAGCTGTTTTTT. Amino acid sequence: CASSVSTSGHSNTGELFF.

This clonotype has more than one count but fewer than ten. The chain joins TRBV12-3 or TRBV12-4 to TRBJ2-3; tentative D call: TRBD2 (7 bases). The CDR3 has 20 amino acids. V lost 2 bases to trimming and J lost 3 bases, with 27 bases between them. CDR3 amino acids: CASSLLAAASGGARTDTQYF. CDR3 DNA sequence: TGTGCCAGCAGTTTATTGGCTGCGGCGTCTGGGGGGGCCAGAACAGATACGCAGTATTTT.

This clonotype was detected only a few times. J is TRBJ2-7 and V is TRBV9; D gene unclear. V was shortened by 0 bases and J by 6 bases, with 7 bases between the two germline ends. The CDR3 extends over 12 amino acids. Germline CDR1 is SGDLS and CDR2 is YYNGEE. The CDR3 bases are TGTGCCAGCAGCGTAGAGGGTGCCGAGCAGTACTTC. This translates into CASSVEGAEQYF. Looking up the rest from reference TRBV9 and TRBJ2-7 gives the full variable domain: DSGVTQTPKHLITATGQRVTLRCSPRSGDLSVYWYQQSLDQGLQFLIQYYNGEERAKGNILERFSAQQFPDLHSELNLSSLELGDSALYFCASSVEGAEQYFGPGTRLTVT.

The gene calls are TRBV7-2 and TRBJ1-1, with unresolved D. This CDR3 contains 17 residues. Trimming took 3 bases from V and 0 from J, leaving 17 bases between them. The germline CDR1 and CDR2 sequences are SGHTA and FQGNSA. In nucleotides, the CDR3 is TGTGCCAGCAGCTTTCTTATATCGGCAGGACTGAACACTGAAGCTTTCTTT. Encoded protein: CASSFLISAGLNTEAFF.